The next 2 T cell receptor beta chains were all read from a single sample in a study of cytomegalovirus exposure and HLA in healthy donors. The table came from immunoSEQ multiplex PCR; TCRdb's copy has only in-frame clones and leaves some out. This sample has around 140,000 clones, with 94% found just once. Sequenced: PBMCs. Receptor source: a man between 18 and 35 years old in good health and CMV-seropositive.

The rearrangement links TRBV5-4 to TRBJ2-3, with 7 nucleotides matching TRBD1. CDR1 is SGHNT, CDR2 YYREEE, per germline (reference sequence). The CDR3 consists of 15 residues. J lost 2 bases, V lost 4 bases, and 7 bases had no gene match. This CDR3 reads CASSAFTGDTDTQYF. As DNA, the CDR3 is TGTGCCAGCAGCGCCTTTACAGGGGACACAGATACGCAGTATTTT.

The chain is built from TRBV27 and TRBJ2-1; 10 nucleotides agree with TRBD2. J gave up 4 bases and V 8 bases, and 14 bases lay outside the gene matches. This CDR3 is 17 amino acids long. CDR1 is MNHEY and CDR2 is SMNVEV in the germline V gene (reference sequence). The CDR3 here is CASRPPFGGLAYNEQFF. CDR3 DNA: TGTGCCAGCCGTCCCCCGTTCGGGGGACTAGCGTACAATGAGCAGTTCTTC.